This T cell receptor (beta chain) emerged from a study of CD8+ T cells in alopecia areata. Overall study results and limits: Normal scalp showed lower clonality than lesional scalp, especially alopecia totalis/universalis. Mice showed clearer TCR sharing than patients did, a gap that was possibly HLA-related.

On this clone: The antigen is not known.

Following extraction, RNA underwent reverse transcription to cDNA, which served as the sequencing template. Clones were sequenced by immunoSEQ multiplex PCR, and TCRdb holds only the in-frame ones, with some missing. The data contain about 140,000 clones, 55% of them singletons. The germline CDR1 and CDR2 sequences are MGHRA and YSYEKL. V was clipped by 7 bases and J by 0 bases, with 13 bases between them. The CDR3 extends over 15 amino acids. Material for sequencing was CD4+ T cells sorted from blood. The chain recombines TRBV4-1 with TRBJ2-1, with a tentative D call TRBD2 (5 bases). This clonotype was obtained from a human donor in good health. CDR3 in amino acids: CASIQGLGSYNEQFF. The CDR3 DNA is TGCGCCAGCATACAAGGACTCGGCTCCTACAATGAGCAGTTCTTC.